This is a list of T cell receptor beta chains from one sample in a study of blood T cell repertoires in COVID-19. Produced via immunoSEQ multiplex PCR; TCRdb's table is partial and in-frame only. The sample records 150,000 to 200,000 clones, around 82% being singletons. Sequencing used peripheral blood. The receptors originated from a woman of 80 years or more with acute or convalescent COVID-19. Each CDR3 is given with its conserved first and last residue. D genes are given only for firm matches. Where a row states a size, it is once, few, many or the class of an expanded clone; other rows omit it.

v_call: TRBV28
d_call: -
cdr3_length: 12
clone_size: -
j_call: TRBJ2-5
cdr3_aa: CASSFQGRTQYF
cdr3_nt: TGTGCCAGCAGTTTTCAGGGGCGGACCCAGTACTTC

v_call: TRBV6-6
d_call: -
cdr3_length: 21
clone_size: once
j_call: TRBJ1-5
cdr3_aa: CASSRNVGGSSVVALDQPQHF
cdr3_nt: TGTGCCAGCAGCCGAAACGTGGGGGGGTCCTCGGTGGTAGCCCTCGATCAGCCCCAGCATTTT

v_call: TRBV20-1
d_call: TRBD2
cdr3_length: 17
clone_size: -
j_call: TRBJ2-5
cdr3_aa: CSASKWTSGGGGETQYF
cdr3_nt: TGCAGTGCTAGTAAATGGACTAGCGGGGGCGGAGGTGAGACCCAGTACTTC

v_call: TRBV5-1
d_call: TRBD2
cdr3_length: 18
clone_size: -
j_call: TRBJ2-3
cdr3_aa: CASSLNPGLAGGTDTQYF
cdr3_nt: TGCGCCAGCAGCTTGAATCCGGGACTAGCGGGGGGGACAGATACGCAGTATTTT

v_call: TRBV7-8
d_call: TRBD2
cdr3_length: 16
clone_size: -
j_call: TRBJ2-4
cdr3_aa: CASSPVTGGAKNIQYF
cdr3_nt: TGTGCCAGCAGCCCTGTGACGGGGGGAGCCAAAAACATTCAGTACTTC

v_call: TRBV6-4
d_call: -
cdr3_length: 14
clone_size: -
j_call: TRBJ1-2
cdr3_aa: CASSDSSRGWGYTF
cdr3_nt: TGTGCCAGCAGTGACTCTTCCAGGGGCTGGGGCTACACCTTC

v_call: TRBV19
d_call: TRBD1
cdr3_length: 16
clone_size: once
j_call: TRBJ2-1
cdr3_aa: CASSIKGTGSANEQFF
cdr3_nt: TGTGCCAGTAGTATAAAAGGGACAGGGAGTGCCAATGAGCAGTTCTTC

v_call: TRBV19
d_call: -
cdr3_length: 16
clone_size: -
j_call: TRBJ1-1
cdr3_aa: CASHLHTDSPNTEAFF
cdr3_nt: TGTGCCAGTCACTTACATACGGACAGTCCGAACACTGAAGCTTTCTTT

v_call: TRBV18
d_call: TRBD1
cdr3_length: 17
clone_size: -
j_call: TRBJ2-3
cdr3_aa: CASSPGTGGSGTDTQYF
cdr3_nt: TGTGCCAGCTCACCCGGGACAGGGGGAAGCGGCACAGATACGCAGTATTTT

v_call: TRBV4-3
d_call: TRBD2
cdr3_length: 15
clone_size: -
j_call: TRBJ2-7
cdr3_aa: CASSSRLAGPYEQYF
cdr3_nt: TGCGCCAGCAGCTCCCGACTAGCGGGACCCTACGAGCAGTACTTC

v_call: TRBV6-6
d_call: -
cdr3_length: 16
clone_size: -
j_call: TRBJ1-1
cdr3_aa: CASQSGGGARNTEAFF
cdr3_nt: TGTGCCAGCCAATCCGGTGGGGGCGCGAGGAACACTGAAGCTTTCTTT

v_call: TRBV5-6
d_call: TRBD1
cdr3_length: 17
clone_size: once
j_call: TRBJ2-5
cdr3_aa: CASSLSFRTGGLETQYF
cdr3_nt: TGTGCCAGCAGCTTGAGCTTTCGGACAGGGGGTTTGGAGACCCAGTACTTC

v_call: TRBV5-1
d_call: TRBD2
cdr3_length: 17
clone_size: -
j_call: TRBJ2-3
cdr3_aa: CASSLAGLPSRGDTQYF
cdr3_nt: TGCGCCAGCAGCTTGGCGGGACTACCCAGTCGAGGAGATACGCAGTATTTT

v_call: TRBV6-5
d_call: TRBD1
cdr3_length: 15
clone_size: -
j_call: TRBJ1-5
cdr3_aa: CASRLTGSFNQPQHF
cdr3_nt: TGTGCCAGCAGGTTGACAGGGTCTTTCAATCAGCCCCAGCATTTT

v_call: TRBV5-1
d_call: TRBD1
cdr3_length: 14
clone_size: -
j_call: TRBJ2-5
cdr3_aa: CASSFDGQGKTQYF
cdr3_nt: TGCGCCAGCAGCTTCGACGGACAGGGAAAGACCCAGTACTTC

v_call: TRBV15
d_call: -
cdr3_length: 16
clone_size: -
j_call: TRBJ2-7
cdr3_aa: CATSRIIRQGKAEQYF
cdr3_nt: TGTGCCACCAGCAGAATAATCCGGCAGGGTAAGGCCGAGCAGTACTTC

v_call: TRBV5-1
d_call: -
cdr3_length: 14
clone_size: -
j_call: TRBJ2-3
cdr3_aa: CASSRRVSTDTQYF
cdr3_nt: TGCGCCAGCAGCCGACGGGTTAGCACAGATACGCAGTATTTT

v_call: TRBV29-1
d_call: TRBD1
cdr3_length: 14
clone_size: -
j_call: TRBJ1-2
cdr3_aa: CSVEGGQGFDGYTF
cdr3_nt: TGCAGCGTGGAGGGGGGACAGGGATTCGATGGCTACACCTTC

v_call: TRBV6-2/TRBV6-3
d_call: -
cdr3_length: 12
clone_size: -
j_call: TRBJ1-1
cdr3_aa: CASSGGGFQAFF
cdr3_nt: TGTGCCAGCAGTGGTGGGGGGTTTCAAGCTTTCTTT

v_call: TRBV6-6
d_call: TRBD2
cdr3_length: 15
clone_size: -
j_call: TRBJ2-1
cdr3_aa: CASSYTSGGYNEQFF
cdr3_nt: TGTGCCAGCAGTTACACTAGCGGGGGGTACAATGAGCAGTTCTTC

v_call: TRBV4-1
d_call: -
cdr3_length: 18
clone_size: -
j_call: TRBJ1-5
cdr3_aa: CASSQDPVRGDSNQPQHF
cdr3_nt: TGCGCCAGCAGCCAAGATCCCGTACGGGGAGATAGCAATCAGCCCCAGCATTTT

v_call: TRBV18
d_call: TRBD1
cdr3_length: 21
clone_size: -
j_call: TRBJ2-3
cdr3_aa: CASSLLYSTGGEGRGTDTQYF
cdr3_nt: TGTGCCAGCTCACTACTATACTCTACAGGGGGCGAAGGTCGGGGCACAGATACGCAGTATTTT

v_call: TRBV7-2
d_call: TRBD2
cdr3_length: 16
clone_size: -
j_call: TRBJ2-1
cdr3_aa: CASSSLAGGAYNEQFF
cdr3_nt: TGTGCCAGCAGCTCCCTAGCGGGAGGTGCCTACAATGAGCAGTTCTTC

v_call: TRBV21-1
d_call: -
cdr3_length: 18
clone_size: -
j_call: TRBJ1-5
cdr3_aa: CASSNRLSGQGAEQPQHF
cdr3_nt: TGTGCCAGCAGCAACCGTTTAAGTGGACAGGGGGCCGAACAGCCCCAGCATTTT

v_call: TRBV28
d_call: -
cdr3_length: 13
clone_size: -
j_call: TRBJ1-3
cdr3_aa: CALRGGSGNTIYF
cdr3_nt: TGTGCCCTACGGGGGGGCTCTGGAAACACCATATATTTT

v_call: TRBV7-8
d_call: TRBD1
cdr3_length: 17
clone_size: -
j_call: TRBJ1-6
cdr3_aa: CASSFSPGNRGNSPLHF
cdr3_nt: TGTGCCAGCAGCTTCTCCCCCGGCAACAGGGGTAATTCACCCCTCCACTTT

v_call: TRBV6-5
d_call: -
cdr3_length: 15
clone_size: -
j_call: TRBJ1-6
cdr3_aa: CASTFFAQGNSPLHF
cdr3_nt: TGTGCCAGCACCTTCTTCGCTCAGGGAAATTCACCCCTCCACTTT

v_call: TRBV19
d_call: -
cdr3_length: 17
clone_size: -
j_call: TRBJ2-7
cdr3_aa: CASSSLQAGHKRYEQYF
cdr3_nt: TGTGCCAGTAGTAGCCTACAGGCCGGACACAAGCGCTACGAGCAGTACTTC

v_call: TRBV5-6
d_call: -
cdr3_length: 15
clone_size: -
j_call: TRBJ2-7
cdr3_aa: CASSRYTTAPYEQYF
cdr3_nt: TGTGCCAGCAGCCGATACACAACCGCCCCCTACGAGCAGTACTTC

v_call: TRBV28
d_call: -
cdr3_length: 16
clone_size: -
j_call: TRBJ2-5
cdr3_aa: CASSLEDRALPMTQYF
cdr3_nt: TGTGCCAGCAGTTTGGAGGACAGAGCCCTTCCCATGACCCAGTACTTC